The 9 T cell receptor beta chains in this list originate from one sample, sequenced in a study of response to subunit inactivated influenza vaccine. TCRdb recomputed calls from the RT-PCR reads with MiXCR, one row per CDR3 protein. The sample consists of approximately 490,000 distinct CDR3 sequences, approximately 7.8% of them appearing once. This material consisted of PBMCs from blood, taken 23 months after vaccination. The receptors here all came from a man between 50 and 69 years old who received an inactivated influenza vaccine.

This clonotype showed up many times. V usage is TRBV5-1 and J usage is TRBJ2-3; D not resolved. Trimming shortened V by 5 bases and J by 1 base, and 8 bases separated the two germline ends. Germline assignment: CDR1 SGHRS and CDR2 YFSETQ. The CDR3 length is 13 residues. The chain's CDR3 is CASSQKGTDTQYF. CDR3 sequence (DNA): TGCGCCAGCAGTCAGAAAGGCACAGATACGCAGTATTTT.

The rearrangement uses TRBV7-2 and TRBJ2-5; 7 bases are a match to TRBD2. This CDR3 comprises 15 residues. Germline V gene sequence: CDR1 SGHTA, CDR2 FQGNSA. V lost 0 bases, J lost 3 bases, and 4 bases stayed unmatched. The CDR3 loop reads CASSLASLAEETQYF. In DNA form, the CDR3 reads TGTGCCAGCAGCTTAGCTTCTCTAGCGGAAGAGACCCAGTACTTC. The full variable domain, its missing parts supplied by reference TRBV7-2 and TRBJ2-5, is GAGVSQSPSNKVTEKGKDVELRCDPISGHTALYWYRQSLGQGLEFLIYFQGNSAPDKSGLPSDRFSAERTGGSVSTLTIQRTQQEDSAVYLCASSLASLAEETQYFGPGTRLLVL.

This clonotype was counted a few times. V is TRBV24-1 and J is TRBJ2-2, with a tentative D call TRBD2 (5 bases). V shed 0 bases and J shed 4 bases, with 14 bases lying between them. The CDR3 totals 17 residues. CDR1 is KGHDR and CDR2 is SFDVKD in the germline V gene. CDR3 sequence reads: CATSDLSEGKFTGELFF. The CDR3 DNA sequence: TGTGCCACCAGTGATTTGTCCGAGGGCAAGTTCACCGGGGAGCTGTTTTTT.

The gene calls are TRBV4-3 and TRBJ2-7; D not resolved. CDR1 LGHNA and CDR2 YSLEER come from the germline V gene. V lost 0 bases to trimming and J lost 2 bases, with 8 bases between them. This CDR3 has 14 amino acids. CDR3 region: CASSQDNGPYEQYF. In DNA form, the CDR3 reads TGCGCCAGCAGCCAAGATAACGGACCCTACGAGCAGTACTTC.

This clonotype was found a few times. The rearrangement uses TRBV4-2 and TRBJ2-7; possible D gene TRBD1, 5 bases. The CDR3 consists of 15 residues. V lost 0 bases to trimming and J lost 2 bases, with 11 bases between them. Germline assignment: CDR1 LGHNA and CDR2 YNFKEQ. The CDR3 loop reads CASSQDPRTPYEQYF. The CDR3 nucleotides are TGTGCCAGCAGCCAAGACCCGCGGACACCCTACGAGCAGTACTTC.

The chain carries TRBV5-1 and TRBJ2-1, with 13 positions matching TRBD2. The ends lost 2 bases at V and 10 bases at J; junction bases unmatched: 12. Germline V lookup: CDR1 SGHRS, CDR2 YFSETQ. The CDR3 has 17 residues. CDR3 in amino acids: CASSLRGGTSGKKEQFF. As DNA, the CDR3 is TGCGCCAGCAGCTTAAGGGGGGGGACTAGCGGGAAAAAGGAGCAGTTCTTC.

The chain links TRBV12-3 or TRBV12-4 to TRBJ2-5; maybe TRBD2 (6 bases). The CDR3 is made up of 16 amino acids. V dropped 6 bases and J dropped 7 bases, with 24 bases sitting between them. The chain's CDR3 is CASSREDRAQGGTQYF. CDR3 sequence (DNA): TGTGCCAGCAGCCGAGAGGACCGGGCCCAGGGAGGGACCCAGTACTTC.

This clonotype was detected only a few times. The CDR3 is CSARLGTSGDTQYF. The CDR3 DNA follows: TGCAGTGCTAGATTAGGCACCAGCGGGGATACGCAGTATTTT. The V gene is TRBV20-1, the J gene TRBJ2-3; TRBD2 might be the D (6 bases). Germline CDR1 is DFQATT and CDR2 is SNEGSKA (reference sequence). CDR3 length: 14 residues. V was pared by 2 bases and J by 6 bases, with 15 bases between.

This clonotype was detected only a few times. The chain joins TRBV3-1 to TRBJ2-1; 8 bases fit TRBD2. The V and J ends lost 1 base and 6 bases, in that order; junction bases with no gene match: 5. The germline gives CDR1 LGHDT, CDR2 YNNKEL (reference sequence). The CDR3 has 15 residues. CDR3 nucleotides: TGTGCCAGCAGCCAAGCGCTAGCGGGCTTCAATGAGCAGTTCTTC. Translating it yields CASSQALAGFNEQFF.